These T cell receptor beta chains were read from a single sample in a study of neurological immune-mediated disorders. TCRdb reanalysed the 5' RACE reads using MiXCR and keeps one entry per CDR3 protein. In the table there are fewer than 50,000 distinct CDR3 sequences, roughly 2.5% of which are singletons. The sample consisted of PBMCs. The receptors shown here come from a man aged 25 to 40 with multiple sclerosis. Each CDR3 is given with its conserved first and last residue. Each record gives: clone size, J gene, V gene, D gene, CDR3 protein, CDR3 DNA. D genes are given only for firm matches. Size is stated as once, few, many or a size class.

abundance: many
j_gene: TRBJ2-7
v_gene: TRBV5-1
d_gene: TRBD1
CDR3aa: CASSPRTGGNYEQYF
CDR3nt: TGCGCCAGCAGCCCCAGGACAGGGGGAAACTACGAGCAGTACTTC

abundance: many
j_gene: TRBJ1-2
v_gene: TRBV12-5
d_gene: NA
CDR3aa: CASGLGPNYGYTF
CDR3nt: TGTGCTAGTGGTTTGGGTCCTAACTATGGCTACACCTTC

abundance: many
j_gene: TRBJ2-1
v_gene: TRBV7-2
d_gene: TRBD2
CDR3aa: CASSSGLAGVNEQFF
CDR3nt: TGTGCCAGCAGCTCAGGACTAGCGGGAGTGAATGAGCAGTTCTTC

abundance: many
j_gene: TRBJ2-2
v_gene: TRBV5-1
d_gene: NA
CDR3aa: CASRSGAGELFF
CDR3nt: TGCGCCAGCCGCTCAGGTGCCGGGGAGCTGTTTTTT

abundance: many
j_gene: TRBJ2-5
v_gene: TRBV3-1
d_gene: TRBD2
CDR3aa: CASSPRRTSSETQYF
CDR3nt: TGTGCCAGCAGCCCCCGGAGGACTAGCAGCGAGACCCAGTACTTC

abundance: few
j_gene: TRBJ1-4
v_gene: TRBV12-2
d_gene: NA
CDR3aa: CASRFLRPGLFF
CDR3nt: TGTGCAAGTCGCTTTCTTCGCCCGGGGTTATTCTTT

abundance: many
j_gene: TRBJ2-7
v_gene: TRBV27
d_gene: TRBD2
CDR3aa: CASSLSLGTSATGQYF
CDR3nt: TGTGCCAGCAGTTTATCGCTCGGGACTAGCGCCACGGGGCAGTACTTC

abundance: many
j_gene: TRBJ2-1
v_gene: TRBV20-1
d_gene: NA
CDR3aa: CSARGPLGNEQFF
CDR3nt: TGCAGTGCTAGAGGCCCCTTGGGCAATGAGCAGTTCTTC

abundance: many
j_gene: TRBJ1-3
v_gene: TRBV20-1
d_gene: TRBD1
CDR3aa: CSALTGWNTIYF
CDR3nt: TGCAGTGCACTGACAGGGTGGAACACCATATATTTT

abundance: few
j_gene: TRBJ1-1
v_gene: TRBV20-1
d_gene: NA
CDR3aa: CSARGTSSNTEAFF
CDR3nt: TGCAGTGCTAGGGGGACTTCTAGTAACACTGAAGCTTTCTTT

abundance: many
j_gene: TRBJ1-1
v_gene: TRBV6-5
d_gene: NA
CDR3aa: CASSYSGGGRRTEAFF
CDR3nt: TGTGCCAGCAGTTACTCCGGGGGGGGGCGGAGGACTGAAGCTTTCTTT

abundance: many
j_gene: TRBJ2-5
v_gene: TRBV28
d_gene: NA
CDR3aa: CASSGAGSFEETQYF
CDR3nt: TGTGCCAGCAGTGGAGCCGGGAGTTTCGAGGAGACCCAGTACTTC

abundance: many
j_gene: TRBJ1-1
v_gene: TRBV5-1
d_gene: NA
CDR3aa: CASSRTPTNEAFF
CDR3nt: TGCGCCAGCAGCCGTACACCTACGAATGAAGCTTTCTTT

abundance: many
j_gene: TRBJ2-4
v_gene: TRBV12-3/TRBV12-4
d_gene: TRBD1
CDR3aa: CASSPTGGATKNIQYF
CDR3nt: TGTGCCAGCAGCCCGACAGGGGGCGCGACCAAAAACATTCAGTACTTC

abundance: many
j_gene: TRBJ2-3
v_gene: TRBV6-5
d_gene: NA
CDR3aa: CASNGGGAPDTQYF
CDR3nt: TGTGCCAGCAACGGAGGGGGGGCCCCTGATACGCAGTATTTT

abundance: many
j_gene: TRBJ1-2
v_gene: TRBV7-6
d_gene: NA
CDR3aa: CASRLQRPANYGYTF
CDR3nt: TGTGCCAGCAGGTTACAGCGCCCAGCTAACTATGGCTACACCTTC

abundance: many
j_gene: TRBJ2-7
v_gene: TRBV5-1
d_gene: NA
CDR3aa: CASSLCPEQYF
CDR3nt: TGCGCCAGCAGCTTGTGTCCCGAGCAGTACTTC

abundance: many
j_gene: TRBJ2-5
v_gene: TRBV20-1
d_gene: TRBD2
CDR3aa: CSAPVRAGGPTQYF
CDR3nt: TGCAGTGCCCCAGTACGAGCGGGAGGGCCGACCCAGTACTTC

abundance: many
j_gene: TRBJ2-1
v_gene: TRBV20-1
d_gene: TRBD2
CDR3aa: CSARDPQLAGMNEQFF
CDR3nt: TGCAGTGCTAGAGATCCCCAACTAGCGGGGATGAATGAGCAGTTCTTC

abundance: many
j_gene: TRBJ2-1
v_gene: TRBV7-8
d_gene: NA
CDR3aa: CASSLGRPGGKSSYNEQFF
CDR3nt: TGTGCCAGCAGCTTAGGTCGTCCAGGGGGGAAGAGCTCCTACAATGAGCAGTTCTTC

abundance: many
j_gene: TRBJ2-7
v_gene: TRBV6-6
d_gene: TRBD1
CDR3aa: CASSYWGQVSGYEQYF
CDR3nt: TGTGCCAGCAGTTATTGGGGACAGGTTAGCGGCTACGAGCAGTACTTC

abundance: many
j_gene: TRBJ2-5
v_gene: TRBV7-2
d_gene: TRBD2
CDR3aa: CASSRTSGPPETQYF
CDR3nt: TGTGCCAGCAGCAGGACTAGCGGGCCCCCAGAGACCCAGTACTTC

abundance: many
j_gene: TRBJ1-5
v_gene: TRBV5-1
d_gene: NA
CDR3aa: CASSLPGRQNSNQPQHF
CDR3nt: TGCGCCAGCAGCTTGCCGGGACGGCAAAATAGCAATCAGCCCCAGCATTTT

abundance: few
j_gene: TRBJ2-1
v_gene: TRBV4-3
d_gene: TRBD2
CDR3aa: CASSQIIAGGSLLSSYNEQFF
CDR3nt: TGCGCCAGCAGCCAGATTATAGCGGGAGGGAGCCTTCTTAGCTCCTACAATGAGCAGTTCTTC

abundance: many
j_gene: TRBJ2-5
v_gene: TRBV6-5
d_gene: NA
CDR3aa: CASSYSGIRETQYF
CDR3nt: TGTGCCAGCAGTTACTCGGGGATCAGGGAGACCCAGTACTTC

abundance: many
j_gene: TRBJ2-1
v_gene: TRBV11-2
d_gene: NA
CDR3aa: CAILGARREQFF
CDR3nt: TGTGCCATCCTGGGGGCCCGCAGAGAGCAGTTCTTC

abundance: many
j_gene: TRBJ1-1
v_gene: TRBV20-1
d_gene: NA
CDR3aa: CSARMYGVNTEAFF
CDR3nt: TGCAGTGCTAGGATGTACGGGGTGAACACTGAAGCTTTCTTT

abundance: many
j_gene: TRBJ1-1
v_gene: TRBV5-5
d_gene: NA
CDR3aa: CASSLGGSPEAFF
CDR3nt: TGTGCCAGCAGCTTGGGTGGATCTCCTGAGGCTTTCTTT

abundance: many
j_gene: TRBJ2-3
v_gene: TRBV6-2/TRBV6-3
d_gene: TRBD2
CDR3aa: CASSYVGGGDTQYF
CDR3nt: TGTGCCAGCAGTTACGTCGGCGGGGGGGATACGCAGTATTTT

abundance: many
j_gene: TRBJ2-1
v_gene: TRBV20-1
d_gene: TRBD2
CDR3aa: CSARDFSSGRVNEQFF
CDR3nt: TGCAGTGCTAGAGATTTTTCTAGCGGGAGGGTGAATGAGCAGTTCTTC

abundance: many
j_gene: TRBJ2-2
v_gene: TRBV20-1
d_gene: NA
CDR3aa: CSARDRELGEAGELFF
CDR3nt: TGCAGTGCTAGAGATCGCGAGTTAGGGGAAGCCGGGGAGCTGTTTTTT